This T cell receptor beta chain comes out of a study of cytomegalovirus exposure and HLA in healthy donors. Whole-study results and caveats: Clonal expansion, a later analysis showed, was greater in HLA-associated TCR beta chains than in equally common others. TRBV6-2, TRBV6-3 and other indistinguishable V segments were excluded.

Donors showed nominal health when sampled, although they likely had unrecorded immune exposures. Primers included in the PCR were 60 Vbeta and 13 Jbeta primers. Produced via immunoSEQ multiplex PCR; TCRdb's table is partial and in-frame only. Seen here are about 78,000 clones, around 80% observed once, and the top ten hold under 1.2%. The CDR3 is 16 residues long. V lost 5 bases and J lost 10; bases outside the gene matches: 15. Germline V gene lookup returns CDR1 SGHRS and CDR2 YFSETQ. A word on this clone: Its target is not known.

The origin of this receptor is a male donor in good health and CMV-seronegative. What was sequenced was PBMCs. The chain links TRBV5-1 to TRBJ1-6; 7 nucleotides agree with TRBD1. CDR3 region: CASSNYRQGVGSPLHF. DNA for the CDR3: TGCGCCAGCAGTAACTATAGACAGGGAGTTGGATCACCCCTCCACTTT.